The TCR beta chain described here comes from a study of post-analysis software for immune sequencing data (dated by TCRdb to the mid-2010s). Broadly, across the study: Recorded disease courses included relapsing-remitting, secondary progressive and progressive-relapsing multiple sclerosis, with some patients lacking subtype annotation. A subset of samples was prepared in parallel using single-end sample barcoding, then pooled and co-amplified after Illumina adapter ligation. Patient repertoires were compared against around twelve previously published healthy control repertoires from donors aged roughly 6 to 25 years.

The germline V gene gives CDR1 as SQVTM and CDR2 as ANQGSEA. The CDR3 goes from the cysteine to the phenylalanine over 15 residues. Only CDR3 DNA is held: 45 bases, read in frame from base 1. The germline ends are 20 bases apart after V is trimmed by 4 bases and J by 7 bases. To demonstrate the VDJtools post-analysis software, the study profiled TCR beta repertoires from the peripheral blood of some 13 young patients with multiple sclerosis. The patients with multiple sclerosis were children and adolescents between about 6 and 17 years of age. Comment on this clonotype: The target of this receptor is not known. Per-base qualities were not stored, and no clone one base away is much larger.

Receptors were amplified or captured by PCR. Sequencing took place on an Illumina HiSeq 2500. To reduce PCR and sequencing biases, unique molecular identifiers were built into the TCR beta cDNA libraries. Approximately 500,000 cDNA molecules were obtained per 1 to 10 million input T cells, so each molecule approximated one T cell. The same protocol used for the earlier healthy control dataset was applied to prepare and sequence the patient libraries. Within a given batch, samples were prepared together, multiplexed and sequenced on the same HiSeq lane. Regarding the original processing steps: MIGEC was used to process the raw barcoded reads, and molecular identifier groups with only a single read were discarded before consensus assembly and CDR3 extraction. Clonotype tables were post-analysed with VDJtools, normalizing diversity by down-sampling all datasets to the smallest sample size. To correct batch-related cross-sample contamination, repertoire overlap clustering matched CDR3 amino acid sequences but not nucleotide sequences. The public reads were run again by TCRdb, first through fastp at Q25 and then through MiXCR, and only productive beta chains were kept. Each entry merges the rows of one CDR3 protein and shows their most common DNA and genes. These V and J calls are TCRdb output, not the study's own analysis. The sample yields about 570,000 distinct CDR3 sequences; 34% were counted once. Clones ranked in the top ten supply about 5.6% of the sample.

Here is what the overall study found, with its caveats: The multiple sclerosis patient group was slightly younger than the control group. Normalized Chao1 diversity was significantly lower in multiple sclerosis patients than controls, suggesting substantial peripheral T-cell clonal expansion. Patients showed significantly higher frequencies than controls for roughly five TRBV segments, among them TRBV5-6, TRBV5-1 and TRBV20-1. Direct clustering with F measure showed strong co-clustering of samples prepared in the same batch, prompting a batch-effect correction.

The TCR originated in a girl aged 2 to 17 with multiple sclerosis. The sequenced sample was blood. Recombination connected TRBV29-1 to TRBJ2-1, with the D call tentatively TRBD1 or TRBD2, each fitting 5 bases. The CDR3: CSVGPGPQLGNEQFF. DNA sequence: TGCAGCGTTGGACCGGGACCCCAACTAGGGAATGAGCAGTTCTTC.